This TCR beta chain comes out of a study of T-cell reconstitution after alpha-beta-depleted transplantation in children. It was with unique molecular identifiers that the TCRbeta library was prepared. TCRdb recomputed calls from the PCR reads with MiXCR, one row per CDR3 protein. Of about 440,000 distinct CDR3 sequences listed, around two fifths were seen once; the top ten hold 27%. Looked up from germline, CDR1 is SGHAT and CDR2 is FQDESV (reference sequence). Trimming took 4 bases from V and 4 from J, leaving 7 bases between them. The CDR3 contains 13 residues. The sequenced sample was PBMCs, obtained before TCRalphabeta/CD19-depleted stem cell transplant. The chain recombines TRBV11-1 with TRBJ2-2, with D unclear. The sequence was obtained from a girl aged 2-15 years with aplastic anemia, due to receive a stem cell transplant. The CDR3 DNA follows: TGTGCCAGCAGCTCGACAAGCACCGGGGAGCTGTTTTTT. Amino acid sequence: CASSSTSTGELFF.